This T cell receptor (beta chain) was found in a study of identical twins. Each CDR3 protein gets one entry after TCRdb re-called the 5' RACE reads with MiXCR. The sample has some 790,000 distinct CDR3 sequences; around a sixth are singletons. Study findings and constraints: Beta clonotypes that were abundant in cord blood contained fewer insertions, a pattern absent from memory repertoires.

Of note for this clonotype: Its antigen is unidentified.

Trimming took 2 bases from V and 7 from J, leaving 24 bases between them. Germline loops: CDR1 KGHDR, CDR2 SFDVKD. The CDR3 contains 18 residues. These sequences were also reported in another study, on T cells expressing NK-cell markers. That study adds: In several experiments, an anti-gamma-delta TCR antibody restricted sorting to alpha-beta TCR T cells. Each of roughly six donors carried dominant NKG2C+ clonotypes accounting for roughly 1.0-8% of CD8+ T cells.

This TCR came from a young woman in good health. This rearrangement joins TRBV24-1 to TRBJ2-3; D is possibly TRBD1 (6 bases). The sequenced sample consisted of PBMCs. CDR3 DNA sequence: TGTGCCACCAGTGATTCTGCCCGGGACACCCTGTCGACATATACGCAGTATTTT. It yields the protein CATSDSARDTLSTYTQYF.